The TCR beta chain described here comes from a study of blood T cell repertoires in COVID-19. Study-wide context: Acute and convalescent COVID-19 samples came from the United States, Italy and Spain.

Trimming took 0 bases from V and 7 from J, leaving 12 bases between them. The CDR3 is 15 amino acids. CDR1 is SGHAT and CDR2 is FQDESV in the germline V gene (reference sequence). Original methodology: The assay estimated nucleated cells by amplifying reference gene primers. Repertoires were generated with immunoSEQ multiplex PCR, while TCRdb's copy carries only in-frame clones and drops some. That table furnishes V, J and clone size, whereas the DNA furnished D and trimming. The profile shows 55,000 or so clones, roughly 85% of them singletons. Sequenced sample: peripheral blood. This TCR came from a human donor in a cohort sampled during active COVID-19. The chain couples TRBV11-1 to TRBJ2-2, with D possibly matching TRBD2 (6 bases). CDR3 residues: CASSLARGEGGELFF. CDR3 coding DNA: TGTGCCAGCAGCTTAGCGCGGGGCGAAGGCGGGGAGCTGTTTTTT.